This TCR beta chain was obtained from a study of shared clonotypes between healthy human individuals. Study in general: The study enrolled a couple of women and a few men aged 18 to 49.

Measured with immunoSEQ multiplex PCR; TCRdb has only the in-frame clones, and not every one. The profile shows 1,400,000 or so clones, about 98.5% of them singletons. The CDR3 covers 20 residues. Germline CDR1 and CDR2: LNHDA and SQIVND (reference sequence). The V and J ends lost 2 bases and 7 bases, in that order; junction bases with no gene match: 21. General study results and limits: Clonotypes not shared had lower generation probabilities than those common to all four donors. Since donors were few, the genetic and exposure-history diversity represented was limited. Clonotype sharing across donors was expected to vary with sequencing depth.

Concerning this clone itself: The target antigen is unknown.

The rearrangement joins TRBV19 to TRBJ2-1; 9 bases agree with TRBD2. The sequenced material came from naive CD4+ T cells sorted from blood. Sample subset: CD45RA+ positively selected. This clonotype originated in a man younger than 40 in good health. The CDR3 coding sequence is TGTGCCAGTAGTATATGGCGGACTAGCGCCTGGGCCGAGGCATATAATGAGCAGTTCTTC. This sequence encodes CASSIWRTSAWAEAYNEQFF.